A selection of T cell receptor beta chains follows, all from one sample in a study of T cells in Graves' hyperthyroidism and ophthalmopathy. TCRdb re-derived calls from the multiplex PCR reads in MiXCR, one entry per CDR3 protein. The sample has a few hundred thousand distinct CDR3 sequences; over 15% are singletons. Source material: blood. The receptors derive from a woman aged 55 to 70 with Graves' ophthalmopathy. The CDR3 runs from the conserved cysteine through the conserved F or W. A D gene is named only where the DNA matches it firmly. For some rows the clone size is stated as once, few or many, or as a class when expanded; others skip it.

size	D	V	J	CDR3	DNA
many	NA	TRBV6-1	TRBJ1-1	CASSEWGEKAFF	TGTGCCAGCAGTGAATGGGGGGAAAAAGCTTTCTTT
few	TRBD1	TRBV3-1	TRBJ2-3	CAVGGAADTQYF	TGTGCCGTAGGGGGCGCGGCAGATACGCAGTATTTT
many	NA	TRBV7-2	TRBJ2-3	CASSLVSSDTQYF	TGTGCCAGCAGCTTAGTTTCCTCAGATACGCAGTATTTT
many	NA	TRBV12-3/TRBV12-4	TRBJ1-1	CASRNRGLVTEAFF	TGTGCCAGCAGAAACCGGGGACTAGTCACTGAAGCTTTCTTT
many	NA	TRBV18	TRBJ1-1	CASSREEYTEAFF	TGTGCCAGCTCGCGGGAGGAATACACTGAAGCTTTCTTT
NA	NA	TRBV30	TRBJ2-2	CAWRKPGTGELFF	TGTGCCTGGAGGAAGCCTGGCACCGGGGAGCTGTTTTTT
many	TRBD1	TRBV5-1	TRBJ2-7	CASRLGTETPYEQYF	TGCGCCAGCAGGTTGGGGACAGAGACTCCGTACGAGCAGTACTTC
many	NA	TRBV12-3/TRBV12-4	TRBJ1-4	CASSLRRDNEKLFF	TGTGCCAGCAGTTTAAGACGGGATAATGAAAAACTGTTTTTT
many	TRBD2	TRBV28	TRBJ2-7	CASSLSGLAGVYEQYF	TGTGCCAGCAGTTTATCGGGACTAGCGGGAGTTTACGAGCAGTACTTC
many	TRBD1	TRBV6-1	TRBJ1-2	CASSGTGDGYTF	TGTGCCAGCAGTGGGACAGGGGATGGCTACACCTTC
few	NA	TRBV27	TRBJ2-7	CASSLHQGSEQYF	TGTGCCAGCAGTCTCCACCAGGGAAGCGAGCAGTACTTC
many	NA	TRBV6-1	TRBJ1-5	CASTAGAGQPQHF	TGTGCCAGCACGGCAGGGGCAGGTCAGCCCCAGCATTTT
NA	TRBD1	TRBV19	TRBJ2-1	CASSWGTVGNEQFF	TGTGCCAGTAGTTGGGGGACAGTTGGAAATGAGCAGTTCTTC
many	TRBD1	TRBV7-2	TRBJ2-7	CASSFLGTGLYEQYF	TGTGCCAGCAGTTTCCTGGGGACAGGACTCTACGAGCAGTACTTC
NA	NA	TRBV11-1	TRBJ1-3	CASSFIRNGNTIYF	TGTGCCAGCAGCTTCATAAGAAATGGAAACACCATATATTTT
many	NA	TRBV3-1	TRBJ1-5	CASSPQDSNQPQHF	TGTGCCAGCAGCCCACAGGATAGCAATCAGCCCCAGCATTTT
many	NA	TRBV12-3/TRBV12-4	TRBJ2-1	CASSLTGYHEQFF	TGTGCCAGCAGTTTAACAGGGTATCATGAGCAGTTCTTC
NA	NA	TRBV7-2	TRBJ1-3	CASSYGQGNTIYF	TGTGCCAGCAGCTACGGACAGGGAAACACCATATATTTT
many	NA	TRBV9	TRBJ1-2	CASSVDGSNNYGYTF	TGTGCCAGCAGCGTAGATGGGAGCAATAACTATGGCTACACCTTC
NA	TRBD1	TRBV29-1	TRBJ2-3	CSVVNMDRGADTQYF	TGCAGCGTTGTGAATATGGACAGGGGTGCAGATACGCAGTATTTT
NA	TRBD2	TRBV4-3	TRBJ2-2	CASTRLAGDTGELFF	TGCGCCAGCACAAGGCTAGCGGGAGATACCGGGGAGCTGTTTTTT
many	NA	TRBV28	TRBJ1-6	CASTGGGNSPLHF	TGTGCCAGCACTGGAGGGGGAAATTCACCCCTCCACTTT
NA	NA	TRBV6-1	TRBJ1-1	CASTAHGNTEAFF	TGTGCCAGCACAGCACACGGGAACACTGAAGCTTTCTTT
many	NA	TRBV7-2	TRBJ2-7	CASSLDGTRTAHEQYF	TGTGCCAGCAGCTTAGACGGGACACGGACCGCCCACGAGCAGTACTTC
many	NA	TRBV5-6	TRBJ2-5	CASRKIDTGQETQYF	TGTGCCAGCAGAAAAATCGACACAGGACAAGAGACCCAGTACTTC
many	NA	TRBV2	TRBJ1-5	CASSERAYSNQPQHF	TGTGCCAGCAGTGAAAGGGCTTATAGCAATCAGCCCCAGCATTTT
few	NA	TRBV29-1	TRBJ2-2	CSAHSGTANAGELFF	TGCAGCGCCCACTCCGGGACCGCGAACGCCGGGGAGCTGTTTTTT
NA	TRBD1	TRBV27	TRBJ2-5	CASSSDRGRQETQYF	TGTGCCAGCAGTTCAGACAGGGGGCGGCAAGAGACCCAGTACTTC
NA	TRBD1	TRBV5-5	TRBJ2-3	CASKRADRGGDTQYF	TGTGCCAGCAAAAGGGCAGACAGGGGTGGAGATACGCAGTATTTT
once	TRBD2	TRBV5-1	TRBJ2-7	CASSLTLAGVHPSYEQYF	TGCGCCAGCAGCTTGACTCTAGCGGGGGTTCACCCCTCCTACGAGCAGTACTTC
many	NA	TRBV4-3	TRBJ2-4	CASSQLGGASDIQYF	TGCGCCAGCAGCCAGCTAGGAGGGGCGAGTGACATTCAGTACTTC
NA	TRBD2	TRBV7-6	TRBJ2-1	CASSSTSGRGNEQFF	TGTGCCAGCAGCTCGACTAGCGGGAGGGGGAATGAGCAGTTCTTC
few	NA	TRBV5-1	TRBJ1-5	CASSLDSWAQPQHF	TGCGCCAGCAGCTTGGACAGTTGGGCTCAGCCCCAGCATTTT
many	NA	TRBV7-9	TRBJ2-5	CASSLVVVEETQYF	TGTGCCAGCAGCTTAGTAGTGGTGGAGGAGACCCAGTACTTC
many	NA	TRBV6-1	TRBJ1-2	CASSYHNREPYGYTF	TGTGCCAGCAGTTACCATAACAGAGAACCATATGGCTACACCTTC
few	NA	TRBV6-1	TRBJ2-1	CASMRNLGNEQFF	TGTGCCAGCATGAGGAACCTAGGAAATGAGCAGTTCTTC
NA	NA	TRBV4-1	TRBJ2-5	CASSTRGSQETQYF	TGCGCCAGCAGCACCAGGGGCAGCCAAGAGACCCAGTACTTC
NA	NA	TRBV28	TRBJ1-1	CASSVGSGETAFF	TGTGCCAGCAGTGTCGGGAGCGGGGAGACGGCTTTCTTT
many	NA	TRBV5-1	TRBJ1-1	CAGSEGQNTEAFF	TGCGCCGGCAGCGAAGGACAAAACACTGAAGCTTTCTTT
many	NA	TRBV6-2/TRBV6-3	TRBJ1-2	CASSTTGKGYGYTF	TGTGCCAGCAGTACAACAGGGAAGGGCTATGGCTACACCTTC
many	NA	TRBV30	TRBJ1-2	CAWSLSLFLNYGYTF	TGTGCCTGGAGTCTCTCCCTCTTCCTTAACTATGGCTACACCTTC
few	NA	TRBV5-1	TRBJ2-3	CASGSGRDTDTQYF	TGCGCCAGCGGTTCCGGACGGGACACAGATACGCAGTATTTT
NA	NA	TRBV4-1	TRBJ1-5	CASSQEESSNQPQHF	TGCGCCAGCAGCCAAGAGGAGTCTAGCAATCAGCCCCAGCATTTT
many	NA	TRBV5-1	TRBJ2-3	CASSLGQDTQYF	TGCGCCAGCAGCTTGGGACAAGATACGCAGTATTTT
NA	NA	TRBV11-2	TRBJ2-1	CASSLGQGGINEQFF	TGTGCCAGCAGCTTGGGCCAGGGGGGTATCAATGAGCAGTTCTTC
many	NA	TRBV18	TRBJ2-1	CASSPVGNEQFF	TGTGCCAGCTCACCGGTCGGCAATGAGCAGTTCTTC
many	NA	TRBV12-3/TRBV12-4	TRBJ2-2	CASRLNWNTGELFF	TGTGCCAGCAGATTGAACTGGAACACCGGGGAGCTGTTTTTT
many	TRBD2	TRBV20-1	TRBJ2-3	CSAKNLAETTDTQYF	TGCAGTGCTAAGAACCTAGCGGAGACCACAGATACGCAGTATTTT